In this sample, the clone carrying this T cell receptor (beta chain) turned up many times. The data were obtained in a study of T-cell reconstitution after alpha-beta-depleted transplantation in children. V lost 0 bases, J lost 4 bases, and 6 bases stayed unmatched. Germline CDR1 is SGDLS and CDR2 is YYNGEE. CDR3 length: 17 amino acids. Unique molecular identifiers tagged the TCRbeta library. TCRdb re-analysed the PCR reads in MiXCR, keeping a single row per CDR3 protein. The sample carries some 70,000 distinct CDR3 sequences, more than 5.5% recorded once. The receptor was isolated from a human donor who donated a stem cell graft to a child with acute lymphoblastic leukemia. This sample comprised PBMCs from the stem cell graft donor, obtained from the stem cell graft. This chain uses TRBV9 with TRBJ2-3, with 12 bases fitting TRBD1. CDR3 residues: CASSVGTGTGGADTQYF. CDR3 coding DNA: TGTGCCAGCAGCGTAGGAACCGGGACAGGGGGCGCAGATACGCAGTATTTT.